This T cell receptor beta chain appears in the sequencing data of a study of radiotherapy plus CTLA-4 blockade in lung cancer. Looking at the study overall: Among all patients, 18% showed objective responses, while 30% to 35% had disease control.

Trimming cost V 1 base and J 0 bases, with 13 bases left between them. Germline CDR1 and CDR2: SGHVS and FQNEAQ. The CDR3 covers 16 residues. Study observations and caveats: Tumor-derived TCR clones expanded in blood after radiotherapy plus ipilimumab.

Remarks on this clone: Its target is not known.

Method: immunoSEQ multiplex PCR; TCRdb's copy keeps in-frame clones and lacks some. The sample includes about 120,000 clones, over 80% of them seen just once. This chain links TRBV7-8 with TRBJ2-7; the D gene is possibly TRBD2 (5 bases). The receptor's source is a human donor with non-small cell lung cancer that progressed on radiotherapy plus ipilimumab. The specimen comprised peripheral blood, sampled from a patient treated with radiotherapy plus ipilimumab. The chain's CDR3 is CASSLEMRARSYEQYF. DNA for the CDR3: TGTGCCAGCAGCTTAGAAATGCGGGCTCGCTCCTACGAGCAGTACTTC.